A selection of T cell receptor beta chains follows, all from one sample in a study of siplizumab effects on memory and regulatory T cells. Method: immunoSEQ multiplex PCR; TCRdb's copy keeps in-frame clones and lacks some. This sample has approximately 100,000 clones, with about 92% found just once. The specimen was Tregs sorted from blood. The receptors derive from a human donor in good health. Both conserved end residues are part of each CDR3. A D gene is named only where the DNA matches it firmly. Not every row has a clone size; where given, it reads once, few, many or a size class.

TRBJ1-4,TRBV5-4,-,-,CASSRGRTNEKLFF,TGTGCCAGCAGCCGGGGGAGAACTAATGAAAAACTGTTTTTT
TRBJ2-6,TRBV19,-,-,CASRGLGSGANVLTF,TGTGCCAGTAGGGGGCTCGGCTCTGGGGCCAACGTCCTGACTTTC
TRBJ1-2,TRBV7-8,-,-,CASSTGGWGYTF,TGTGCCAGCAGCACAGGCGGTTGGGGCTACACCTTC
TRBJ1-5,TRBV6-6,-,once,CASSYSGAGAYQPQHF,TGTGCCAGCAGCTACTCGGGGGCGGGGGCTTATCAGCCCCAGCATTTT
TRBJ1-5,TRBV15,-,-,CATSPRQSNQPQHF,TGTGCCACCAGCCCCAGACAGAGCAATCAGCCCCAGCATTTT
TRBJ2-1,TRBV28,TRBD2,-,CASSPGGAGGNNEQFF,TGTGCCAGCAGCCCCGGGGGTGCGGGAGGGAACAATGAGCAGTTCTTC
TRBJ2-5,TRBV7-6,TRBD1,-,CASSLRQGAEGTQYF,TGTGCCAGCAGCTTAAGACAGGGGGCCGAAGGGACCCAGTACTTC
TRBJ1-4,TRBV27,-,once,CASSLLTGTEEKLFF,TGTGCCAGCAGTTTGCTCACCGGGACCGAAGAAAAACTGTTTTTT
TRBJ2-1,TRBV2,TRBD1,-,CASILTGAPWDEQFF,TGTGCCAGCATTTTGACAGGGGCTCCGTGGGATGAGCAGTTCTTC
TRBJ1-1,TRBV19,TRBD1,-,CASSPVTGSAFF,TGTGCCAGTAGTCCGGTGACAGGGTCGGCTTTCTTT